This T cell receptor (beta chain) stems from a study of T cells in women clearing cervical HPV infection. Study as a whole: Case blood drawn at lesion detection; control blood after infection cleared.

The repertoire was sequenced with immunoSEQ multiplex PCR; TCRdb's copy has only in-frame clones and lacks some. This listing includes tens of thousands of clones. Regarding the study as a whole: CIN3+ cases had significantly higher TCR repertoire richness than controls, but evenness did not differ. Effector/memory and HPV-specific T cells were not isolated, and association timing is unknown.

This CDR3 has 12 residues. Germline CDR1 and CDR2: GTSNPN and SVGIG (reference sequence). V was trimmed by 2 bases and J by 4 bases, leaving 8 bases between them. MY09/MY11 PCR detected cervical HPV DNA; dot-blot assigned genotypes. For this clone: Its antigen is unidentified. The CDR3 end lies 3 residues beyond the end of the read and is filled in from the germline J gene.

The source material was blood buffy coat. This receptor was identified in a woman aged 18 to 69 with a cervical HPV16 infection that either progressed to CIN3+ or cleared (not recorded which). This chain joins TRBV30 and TRBJ1-2; possible D gene TRBD1, 5 bases. The sequenced part of the CDR3 DNA is TGTGCCTGGAGTCCAGGGATCTATGGC. Translated, it gives CAWSPGIYG. In full, the CDR3 is CAWSPGIYGYTF.